The next 15 T cell receptor beta chains were all read from a single sample in a study of T cells expressing NK-cell markers. TCRdb reprocessed the 5' RACE reads, with one entry per CDR3 protein and no DNA. The specimen's table records roughly 110,000 distinct CDR3 sequences. Specimen: blood T cells: a sorted CD56 or NKG2C T cell subset, CD4+ or CD8+ T cells, or bulk PBMC T cells (not recorded which). The source of these receptors is a woman between 18 and 75 years old in good health.

V usage is TRBV20-1 and J usage is TRBJ2-1; TCRdb outputs TRBD2, but without DNA this stays unchecked. CDR1 is DFQATT and CDR2 is SNEGSKA in the germline V gene (reference sequence). This CDR3 is 14 amino acids long. CDR3 in amino acids: CSAGGLAGVHEQFF.

The rearrangement links TRBV7-7 to TRBJ2-1; lacking DNA, the TRBD1 call made by TCRdb goes unchecked. CDR3 size: 14 residues. Germline values: CDR1 SSHAT, CDR2 FNYEAQ (reference sequence). The CDR3 loop is CASSTGQGFDEQFF.

The chain uses TRBV4-1 and TRBJ1-5. From germline, CDR1 is MGHRA and CDR2 YSYEKL. This CDR3 has 17 residues. The CDR3 reads CASSQDGSVISNQPQHF.

The chain employs TRBV28 and TRBJ2-7. This CDR3 contains 15 residues. Germline V gene lookup returns CDR1 MDHEN and CDR2 SYDVKM. The CDR3 region is CASSAFDPDPYEQYF.

J is TRBJ1-2 and V is TRBV10-2. This CDR3 has 16 amino acids. Per the germline V gene, CDR1 is WSHSY and CDR2 is SAAADI. This chain's CDR3 is CASMVQGPFFPYGYTF.

The V gene is TRBV10-3, the J gene TRBJ2-3. Germline V gene data show CDR1 as ENHRY and CDR2 as SYGVKD. The CDR3 loop spans 15 amino acids. The CDR3 sequence: CAISEKRTSTDTQYF.

This rearrangement joins TRBV12-3 or TRBV12-4 to TRBJ2-1; TCRdb selects TRBD2, and the lack of DNA leaves this call unchecked. The CDR3 has 13 amino acids. The CDR3 loop reads CASSLKWENEQFF.

This rearrangement joins TRBV12-3 or TRBV12-4 to TRBJ2-2. The CDR3 is 13 residues long. CDR3 amino acids: CASTLAGVRELFF.

The chain's CDR3 is CSVAAGTSGSPGELFF. This rearrangement joins TRBV29-1 to TRBJ2-2; TCRdb designates TRBD2, a call that cannot be tested without DNA. The CDR3 totals 16 residues. Germline CDR1 SQVTM, CDR2 ANQGSEA.

This chain connects TRBV4-1 to TRBJ1-3. Germline values: CDR1 MGHRA, CDR2 YSYEKL. This CDR3 contains 15 residues. The CDR3 sequence is CASSPGGTSGNTIYF.

The chain employs TRBV19 and TRBJ1-2; TCRdb returns TRBD1, unconfirmable since there is no DNA. Looked up from germline, CDR1 is LNHDA and CDR2 is SQIVND (reference sequence). This CDR3 contains 13 residues. CDR3 loop: CASTLTENYGYTF. Combining the CDR3 with reference TRBV19 and TRBJ1-2 gives the whole variable domain DGGITQSPKYLFRKEGQNVTLSCEQNLNHDAMYWYRQDPGQGLRLIYYSQIVNDFQKGDIAEGYSVSREKKESFPLTVTSAQKNPTAFYLCASTLTENYGYTFGSGTRLTVV.

The chain recombines TRBV9 with TRBJ2-1; TCRdb designates TRBD2, a call that cannot be tested without DNA. CDR1 is SGDLS, CDR2 YYNGEE, per germline. The CDR3 is 15 amino acids. CDR3 region: CASSTPGTNYNEQFF.

This chain uses TRBV11-2 with TRBJ2-1; TCRdb's assignment of TRBD1 cannot be checked, as there is no DNA. The V gene's germline CDR1 is SGHAT and CDR2 FQNNGV. The CDR3 is made up of 14 amino acids. The CDR3 is CASSGAGTYNEQFF.

The chain employs TRBV7-8 and TRBJ2-1; the D gene TCRdb calls, TRBD2, cannot be checked with no DNA. Per the germline V gene, CDR1 is SGHVS and CDR2 is FQNEAQ. CDR3 length equals 17 residues. The CDR3 protein is CASSLAQRGGFYNEQFF.

The genes are TRBV7-2 and TRBJ2-1; the D gene TCRdb calls, TRBD1, cannot be checked with no DNA. The CDR3 spans 13 residues. Germline-derived CDR1 and CDR2 are SGHTA and FQGNSA. CDR3: CARRDRGYNEQFF.